This paragraph reports one T cell receptor (beta chain). Its antigen is not known. This specimen comes from a study of T cells in localized non-small cell lung cancer. Study-level findings and limits: Sequence data derive from only one tumor region, so heterogeneity remains possible.

Clones were read by immunoSEQ multiplex PCR, and TCRdb kept only the in-frame ones, dropping some. The repertoire has around 92,000 clones, approximately 91% of them found once; the top ten carry roughly 4.3%. Trimming took off 5 bases at V and 3 bases at J, with 6 bases between the two ends. This CDR3 region has 11 residues. Germline values: CDR1 DFQATT, CDR2 SNEGSKA (reference sequence). The receptor's source is a woman aged 40-69 years with stage II squamous cell lung carcinoma. Specimen: PBMCs, collected before any cancer treatment. This sequence joins TRBV20-1 and TRBJ2-3, with D possibly matching TRBD2 (6 bases). As DNA, the CDR3 is TGCAGTGCTGGGAGGACAGATACGCAGTATTTT. Amino acids: CSAGRTDTQYF.